A selection of T cell receptor beta chains follows, all from one sample in a study of blood T cell repertoires in COVID-19. Sequencing was performed with immunoSEQ multiplex PCR; in TCRdb, only in-frame clones are kept and a portion is missing. The sample holds about 350,000 clones, about 89% seen once. The material sequenced was peripheral blood. These receptors originate from a woman aged 45 to 65 with COVID-19, enrolled during active disease. The CDR3 runs from the conserved cysteine through the conserved F or W. D genes are given only for firm matches. A clone size is listed for some rows: how often the clone was seen (once, few, many), or a class if it is expanded.

v_gene	j_gene	d_gene	abundance	CDR3nt	CDR3aa
TRBV29-1	TRBJ1-1	NA	NA	TGCAGCGCTCGTCGAACAGGGAACACTGAAGCTTTCTTT	CSARRTGNTEAFF
TRBV2	TRBJ2-7	TRBD2	once	TGTGCCAGCAGTCATTATAGCGGGAGCTCCTACGAGCAGTACTTC	CASSHYSGSSYEQYF
TRBV13	TRBJ2-7	TRBD1	NA	TGTGCCAGCAGCTCCACCGGGACAGGGGGCTACGAGCAGTACTTC	CASSSTGTGGYEQYF
TRBV7-2	TRBJ2-7	NA	NA	TGTGCCAGCAGACCCCCGTCGGGTAGCACCTACGAGCAGTACTTC	CASRPPSGSTYEQYF
TRBV29-1	TRBJ2-7	TRBD1	NA	TGCAGCATCGGACAGGGGGCTTTGAGCGAGCAGTACTTC	CSIGQGALSEQYF
TRBV27	TRBJ1-2	NA	NA	TGTGCCAGCAGTAAAGTCGGGGGTGGCTATGGCTACACCTTC	CASSKVGGGYGYTF
TRBV5-1	TRBJ1-2	NA	NA	TGCGCCAGCAGCTGGGAGGGCGGCAGGGGCTATGGCTACACCTTC	CASSWEGGRGYGYTF
TRBV5-4	TRBJ2-7	NA	few	TGTGCCAGCAGCTCAGGGGGGTCCTACGAGCAGTACTTC	CASSSGGSYEQYF
TRBV5-1	TRBJ1-1	TRBD1	NA	TGCGCCAGCAGCATGACAGGGGGGGCGACTGAAGCTTTCTTT	CASSMTGGATEAFF
TRBV29-1	TRBJ1-1	TRBD1	NA	TGCAGCGCCGCCGGGACAGAAAACACTGAAGCTTTCTTT	CSAAGTENTEAFF
TRBV7-8	TRBJ2-3	TRBD2	NA	TGTGCCAGCAGCTTAGATGAGCGGGAGGCCACAGATACGCAGTATTTT	CASSLDEREATDTQYF
TRBV27	TRBJ1-2	TRBD1	NA	TGTGCCAGCAGTTTATTCAGTGGGACAGGGTTTTTCGATAAAGATGGCTACACCTTC	CASSLFSGTGFFDKDGYTF
TRBV6-5	TRBJ1-1	NA	NA	TGTGCCAGCAGTCTATGGGGCCTTCAGATCGCTGAAGCTTTCTTT	CASSLWGLQIAEAFF
TRBV15	TRBJ1-5	NA	many	TGTGCCACCAGCGGCAGGATTCAGCCCCAGCATTTT	CATSGRIQPQHF
TRBV9	TRBJ1-3	NA	NA	TGTGCCAGCAGCACTATATCAGGGCCTGGAAACACCATATATTTT	CASSTISGPGNTIYF
TRBV14	TRBJ2-7	TRBD1	NA	TGTGCCAGCAGGTCGACAGGGGGGGTACCATACGAGCAGTACTTC	CASRSTGGVPYEQYF
TRBV4-1	TRBJ1-2	TRBD1	NA	TGCGCCAGCAGCCACGCTTGGACAGGGAGCTATGGCTACACCTTC	CASSHAWTGSYGYTF
TRBV5-8	TRBJ1-1	NA	NA	TGTGCCAGCAACCTGGGAGGTAACACTGAAGCTTTCTTT	CASNLGGNTEAFF
TRBV5-1	TRBJ1-6	NA	few	TGCGCCAGCAGCTTGGCCGAGAATTCACCCCTCCACTTT	CASSLAENSPLHF
TRBV3-1/TRBV3-2	TRBJ1-1	NA	NA	TGTGCCAGCAGCCAATCGATGTCAGGGCGAACTGAAGCTTTCTTT	CASSQSMSGRTEAFF
TRBV30	TRBJ1-2	NA	NA	TGTGCCTGGAGGGATGGGGGGGGCTACACCTTC	CAWRDGGGYTF
TRBV18	TRBJ1-1	NA	NA	TGTGCCAGCTCGCCTCAGACAGGCCCCATGAACACTGAAGCTTTCTTT	CASSPQTGPMNTEAFF
TRBV6-2/TRBV6-3	TRBJ2-1	NA	NA	TGTGCCAGCAGTTATTCATCCAATGAGCAGTTCTTC	CASSYSSNEQFF
TRBV24-1	TRBJ1-2	NA	NA	TGTGCCACCAGTGACCGCAGAAAATCGACAGATAAAGAGTATGGCTACACCTTC	CATSDRRKSTDKEYGYTF
TRBV11-3	TRBJ2-2	TRBD2	NA	TGTGCCAGTGTCGTGACTAGCGGGAAGAACACCGGGGAGCTGTTTTTT	CASVVTSGKNTGELFF
TRBV18	TRBJ2-2	TRBD2	NA	TGTGCCAGCTCACTGGAACTAGCGGGATCGGGCACCGGGGAGCTGTTTTTT	CASSLELAGSGTGELFF
TRBV2	TRBJ2-4	TRBD1	NA	TGTGCCAACGGACAGGGCCCCAAAAACATTCAGTACTTC	CANGQGPKNIQYF
TRBV5-1	TRBJ1-1	TRBD1	once	TGCGCCAGCAACCTACAGGGGAGGAACACTGAAGCTTTCTTT	CASNLQGRNTEAFF
TRBV10-3	TRBJ2-7	NA	once	TGTGCCATCAGTGAGGCGGCCAACGAGCAGTACTTC	CAISEAANEQYF
TRBV6-5	TRBJ2-2	NA	few	TGTGCCAGCAGGGGACTGGAGCGGGTCGGGGAGCTGTTTTTT	CASRGLERVGELFF
TRBV15	TRBJ1-2	TRBD1	NA	TGTGCCACCAGCAGGGACAGGGCTACATTCTATGGCTACACCTTC	CATSRDRATFYGYTF
TRBV5-1	TRBJ2-1	TRBD2	NA	TGCGCCAGCAGCCTAACAGCGGGAGGTGCCTACAATGAGCAGTTCTTC	CASSLTAGGAYNEQFF
TRBV5-1	TRBJ2-1	TRBD2	NA	TGCGCCAGCAGCCCGGGACTAGCGGGAGGGGAGGAGCAGTTCTTC	CASSPGLAGGEEQFF
TRBV19	TRBJ2-7	TRBD2	few	TGTGCCAGTAGTTCGACCGGACTAGCGGGAGACGAGCAGTACTTC	CASSSTGLAGDEQYF
TRBV4-2	TRBJ2-1	NA	NA	TGTGCCAGCAGCCAAGGATTTCTCGCACTGCCCGTGAATGAGCAGTTCTTC	CASSQGFLALPVNEQFF
TRBV5-1	TRBJ2-7	NA	NA	TGCGCCAGCAGCTTGGTTCATTACGGGGACTACGAGCAGTACTTC	CASSLVHYGDYEQYF
TRBV5-6	TRBJ2-1	NA	NA	TGTGCCAGCAGCTTAAGTAGCTCCTACAATGAGCAGTTCTTC	CASSLSSSYNEQFF
TRBV7-9	TRBJ2-1	TRBD1	NA	TGTGCCAGCAGCTTAGTCCCTCGGGACAGAAGATACAATGAGCAGTTCTTC	CASSLVPRDRRYNEQFF
TRBV15	TRBJ2-5	TRBD2	few	TGTGCCACCAGCAGACCGTCCCGGTGGGGGGGAGAGACCCAGTACTTC	CATSRPSRWGGETQYF
TRBV19	TRBJ2-1	TRBD2	NA	TGTGCCAGTAGTATAACACTAGCGGGAGCATGGAATGAGCAGTTCTTC	CASSITLAGAWNEQFF
TRBV6-2/TRBV6-3	TRBJ2-1	NA	NA	TGTGCCAGCAGTTACTCGGGGTCCCGTAGGGGTCTTTATAATGAGCAGTTCTTC	CASSYSGSRRGLYNEQFF
TRBV7-6	TRBJ2-1	NA	NA	TGTGCCAGCAGCTTAACCTGGCGGGCTTACAATGAGCAGTTCTTC	CASSLTWRAYNEQFF
TRBV5-8	TRBJ1-1	NA	few	TGTGCCAGCAGCTTAGTGTACTACACTGAAGCTTTCTTT	CASSLVYYTEAFF
TRBV27	TRBJ1-3	NA	few	TGTGCCAGCAGTACCCGGAAGGAGAAATATTTT	CASSTRKEKYF
TRBV6-5	TRBJ2-3	TRBD2	NA	TGTGCCAGCAGGTACCGTAGCGGGAGTCTGACAGATACGCAGTATTTT	CASRYRSGSLTDTQYF
TRBV11-2	TRBJ1-1	NA	NA	TGTGCCAGCAGCTCCGGGACACTCCACTCGAACACTGAAGCTTTCTTT	CASSSGTLHSNTEAFF
TRBV5-6	TRBJ2-5	NA	once	TGTGCCAGCAGCTTACGGGGTAGCGGACCGCTGAGGAAGACCCAGTACTTC	CASSLRGSGPLRKTQYF
TRBV10-3	TRBJ2-3	NA	NA	TGTGCCATCTCAGGGCGAGATACGCAGTATTTT	CAISGRDTQYF
TRBV18	TRBJ2-7	NA	NA	TGTGCCAGCTCACCAGACAGGAGCTCCTACGAGCAGTACTTC	CASSPDRSSYEQYF
TRBV7-2	TRBJ1-5	NA	NA	TGTGCCAGCAGCTTAGTACAGATCAATCAGCCCCAGCATTTT	CASSLVQINQPQHF
TRBV28	TRBJ2-7	TRBD1	once	TGTGCCGGGGGCCAGGGGGCGCTTTACGAGCAGTACTTC	CAGGQGALYEQYF
TRBV3-1/TRBV3-2	TRBJ2-2	TRBD2	NA	TGTGCCAGCAGCCTAGCGGGGTACACCGGGGAGCTGTTTTTT	CASSLAGYTGELFF
TRBV2	TRBJ2-6	NA	NA	TGTGCCAGCACTCTAACGCGGCTCTCTGGGGCCAACGTCCTGACTTTC	CASTLTRLSGANVLTF
TRBV7-2	TRBJ1-2	NA	NA	TGTGCCAGCAGCTTATGGGGGGGCGGCTACACCTTC	CASSLWGGGYTF
TRBV11-2	TRBJ1-1	NA	NA	TGTGCCAGCAGCTTAGCTTCCGAAGCTTTCTTT	CASSLASEAFF
TRBV2	TRBJ1-2	NA	NA	TGTGCCAGCAAGGAACAGGCAGTTAACTATGGCTACACCTTC	CASKEQAVNYGYTF